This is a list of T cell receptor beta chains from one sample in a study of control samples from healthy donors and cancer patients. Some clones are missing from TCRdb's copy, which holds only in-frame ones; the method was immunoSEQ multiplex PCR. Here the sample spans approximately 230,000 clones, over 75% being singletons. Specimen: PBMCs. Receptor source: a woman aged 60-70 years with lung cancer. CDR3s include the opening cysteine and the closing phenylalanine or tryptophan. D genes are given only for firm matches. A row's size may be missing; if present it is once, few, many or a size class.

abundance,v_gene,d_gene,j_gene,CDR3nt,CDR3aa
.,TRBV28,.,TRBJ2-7,TGTGCCAGCGGCACGACGGGCTACGAGCAGTACTTC,CASGTTGYEQYF
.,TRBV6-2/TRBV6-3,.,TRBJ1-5,TGTGCCAGCAGTTACAACCAAAACTCAGGGGCCGGGGGGAATCAGCCCCAGCATTTT,CASSYNQNSGAGGNQPQHF
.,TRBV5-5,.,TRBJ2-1,TGTGCCAGCAGCTTAGGAACAGCTTACAATGAGCAGTTCTTC,CASSLGTAYNEQFF
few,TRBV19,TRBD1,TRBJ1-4,TGTGCCAGTAGTCGCCGGGACAGGGGAAGGGAAAAACTGTTTTTT,CASSRRDRGREKLFF
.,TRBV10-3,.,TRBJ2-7,TGTGCCATCAGTGAAAACGACAGCAGCTCCTACGAGCAGTACTTC,CAISENDSSSYEQYF
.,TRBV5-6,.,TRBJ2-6,TGTGCCAGCAGCTTTTTGAGGGTCTCTGGGGCCAACGTCCTGACTTTC,CASSFLRVSGANVLTF
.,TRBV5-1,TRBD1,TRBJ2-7,TGCGCCAGCAGCCGCCGACAGGGGTCCTACGAGCAGTACTTC,CASSRRQGSYEQYF
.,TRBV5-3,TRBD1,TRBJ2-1,TGTGCCAGAAGCTCTCCTGAGGGACAGAGGCCCTACAATGAGCAGTTCTTC,CARSSPEGQRPYNEQFF
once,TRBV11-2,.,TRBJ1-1,TGTGCCAGCAGCTTAGTCCCGGGTGCTTTCTTT,CASSLVPGAFF
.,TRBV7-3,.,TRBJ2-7,TGTGCCAGCAGCCCGGGCCGGACCTACGAGCAGTACTTC,CASSPGRTYEQYF
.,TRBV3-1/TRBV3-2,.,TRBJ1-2,TGTGCCAGCAGCCAAGGACCCCGGACCTATGGCTACACCTTC,CASSQGPRTYGYTF
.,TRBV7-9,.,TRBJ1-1,TGTGCCAGCAGCTTAGCTGGGGGAAGAGAAGCTTTCTTT,CASSLAGGREAFF
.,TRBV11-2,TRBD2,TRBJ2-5,TGTGCCAGCAGCTTAGAGCTAGCGGGGGGGCCGGGTGAGACCCAGTACTTC,CASSLELAGGPGETQYF
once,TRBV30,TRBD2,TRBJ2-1,TGTGCCTGGAGTGTAGTGGGACTAGCGGGAGGATTTGCAGGCTCCTACAATGAGCAGTTCTTC,CAWSVVGLAGGFAGSYNEQFF
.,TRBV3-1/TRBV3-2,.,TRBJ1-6,TGTGCCAGCAGCCAAGACAGGGTAAATTCACCCCTCCACTTT,CASSQDRVNSPLHF
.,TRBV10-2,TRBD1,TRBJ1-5,TGCGCCAGTAAGGACAGGGCCAATCAGCCCCAGCATTTT,CASKDRANQPQHF
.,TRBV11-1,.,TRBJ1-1,TGTGCCAGCAGCCCCCACACGAACACTGAAGCTTTCTTT,CASSPHTNTEAFF
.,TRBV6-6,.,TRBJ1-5,TGTGCCAGCAGTTACGATGTGCGGAATCAGCCCCAGCATTTT,CASSYDVRNQPQHF
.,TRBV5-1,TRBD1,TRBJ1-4,TGCGCCAGCAGCCAGGCTGGGGGACAGGGGGCAGGTGAAAAACTGTTTTTT,CASSQAGGQGAGEKLFF
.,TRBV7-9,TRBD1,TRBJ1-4,TGTGCCAGCAAAGAGGCCGGGACAGGGATTCAAAAACTGTTTTTT,CASKEAGTGIQKLFF
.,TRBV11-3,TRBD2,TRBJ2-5,TGTGCCAGCAGCTTAACCAGCGGGAGATGGGAGACCCAGTACTTC,CASSLTSGRWETQYF
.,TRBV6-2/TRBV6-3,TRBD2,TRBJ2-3,TGTGCCAGCAGTTACACTTCCGGGACTAGCGGGGGGAGAGATACGCAGTATTTT,CASSYTSGTSGGRDTQYF
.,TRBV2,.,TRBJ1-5,TGTGCCAGCAGTGAGCTAGGGTTCAATCAGCCCCAGCATTTT,CASSELGFNQPQHF
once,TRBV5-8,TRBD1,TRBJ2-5,TGTGCCAGCAGCTACGGACAGGGTGGGGAGACCCAGTACTTC,CASSYGQGGETQYF
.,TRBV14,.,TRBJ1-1,TGTGCCAGCAGCGGACAAATGAACACTGAAGCTTTCTTT,CASSGQMNTEAFF
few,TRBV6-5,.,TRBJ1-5,TGTGCCAGCAGTTCCGGAGGGGGCAATCAGCCCCAGCATTTT,CASSSGGGNQPQHF
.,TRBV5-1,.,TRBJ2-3,TGCGCCAGCAGCCCTCCGGGGACATTACACGATACGCAGTATTTT,CASSPPGTLHDTQYF
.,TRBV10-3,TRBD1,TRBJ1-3,TGTGCCATCAGTTCCGACAGGGTGGGGAACACCATATATTTT,CAISSDRVGNTIYF
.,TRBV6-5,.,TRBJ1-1,TGTGCCAGCGTACTTGGGCTGAACACTGAAGCTTTCTTT,CASVLGLNTEAFF
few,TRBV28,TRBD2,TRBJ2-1,TGTGCCAGCAGTTTAATAGCGGGGGTGCAGTTCTTC,CASSLIAGVQFF
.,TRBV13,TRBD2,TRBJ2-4,TGTGCCAGCAGCTCGGGACTAGCGGGAGCCAAAAACATTCAGTACTTC,CASSSGLAGAKNIQYF
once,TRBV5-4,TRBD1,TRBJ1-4,TGTGCCAGCAGCATCAGGACAGGGGGTGAAAAACTGTTTTTT,CASSIRTGGEKLFF
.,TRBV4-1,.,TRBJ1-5,TGCGCCAGCAGCCAGGGGCAGGGCAATAGCAATCAGCCCCAGCATTTT,CASSQGQGNSNQPQHF
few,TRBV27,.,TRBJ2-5,TGTGCCAGCAGAGGACAGATCCAAGAGACCCAGTACTTC,CASRGQIQETQYF
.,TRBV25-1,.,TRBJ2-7,TGTGCCAGCTCCAGAGGGGACCTGGGGGAGCAGTACTTC,CASSRGDLGEQYF
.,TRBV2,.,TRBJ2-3,TGTGCCAGCAGCTTCTCAGGGTTTTCAGATACGCAGTATTTT,CASSFSGFSDTQYF
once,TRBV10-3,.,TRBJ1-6,TGTGCCATCAGTGAGCAGGGTAGAGGATCACCCCTCCACTTT,CAISEQGRGSPLHF
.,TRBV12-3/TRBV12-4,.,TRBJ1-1,TGTGCCAGCAGCCTATTAGAGACTACTGAAGCTTTCTTT,CASSLLETTEAFF
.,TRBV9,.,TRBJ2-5,TGTGCCAGCAGCCTTCGGTGGGGGTGGCAAGAGACCCAGTACTTC,CASSLRWGWQETQYF
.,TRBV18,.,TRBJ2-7,TGTGCCAGCTCACCAGGAATTAGCGGACTTTACGAGCAGTACTTC,CASSPGISGLYEQYF
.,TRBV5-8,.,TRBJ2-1,TGTGCCAGCAGCTTAAGGCTAGGCTCCTACAATGAGCAGTTCTTC,CASSLRLGSYNEQFF
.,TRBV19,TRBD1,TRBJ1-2,TGTGCCAGTAGTACGGGGACAGTCTATGGCTACACCTTC,CASSTGTVYGYTF
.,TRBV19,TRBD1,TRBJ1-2,TGTGCCAGTAGTTCACCCCGGGACAGAGACTATGGCTACACCTTC,CASSSPRDRDYGYTF
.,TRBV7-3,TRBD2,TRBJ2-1,TGTGCCAGCAGCTCCGGACTAGCGGTTTACAATGAGCAGTTCTTC,CASSSGLAVYNEQFF
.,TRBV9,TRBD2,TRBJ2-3,TGTGCCAGCAGCGTGGGGGGACTAACCACAGATACGCAGTATTTT,CASSVGGLTTDTQYF
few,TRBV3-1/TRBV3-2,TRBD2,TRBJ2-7,TGTGCCAGCAGCTACATCCGGGGGGGCCGAAGTAACGAGCAGTACTTC,CASSYIRGGRSNEQYF
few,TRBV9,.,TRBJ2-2,TGTGCCAGCAGCGTAGCCCAGACGAACACCGGGGAGCTGTTTTTT,CASSVAQTNTGELFF
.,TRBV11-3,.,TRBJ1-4,TGTGCCAGCAGCTTAACGACAGCAACTAATGAAAAACTGTTTTTT,CASSLTTATNEKLFF
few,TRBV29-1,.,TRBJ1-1,TGCAGCGTTGTGACCCCCATGAACACTGAAGCTTTCTTT,CSVVTPMNTEAFF
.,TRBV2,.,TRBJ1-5,TGTGCCAGCAGTGAGGGCAACCCGAATCAGCCCCAGCATTTT,CASSEGNPNQPQHF
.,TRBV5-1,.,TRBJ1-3,TGCGCCAGCAGTTGGACGGCGGCTTCTGGAAACACCATATATTTT,CASSWTAASGNTIYF
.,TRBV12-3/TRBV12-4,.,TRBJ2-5,TGTGCCAGCAGTTTCGCCGAGAAAGAGACCCAGTACTTC,CASSFAEKETQYF
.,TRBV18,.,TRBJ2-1,TGTGCCAGCTCACAAGCCCTTCCTGCTTTCTCGTACAATGAGCAGTTCTTC,CASSQALPAFSYNEQFF
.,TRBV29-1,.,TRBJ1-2,TGCAGCGCCAACCTACTGGGGTTTAATGGCTACACCTTC,CSANLLGFNGYTF
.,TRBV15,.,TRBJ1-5,TGTGCCACCAGCAGAGATAAGGCTCCCCAGCATTTT,CATSRDKAPQHF
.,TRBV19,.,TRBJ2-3,TGTGCCAGTAGTATAGTTGGACAGATTCTCACAGATACGCAGTATTTT,CASSIVGQILTDTQYF
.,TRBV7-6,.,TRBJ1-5,TGTGCCAGCAGCTTAGCGCTGGGGAATCAGCCCCAGCATTTT,CASSLALGNQPQHF
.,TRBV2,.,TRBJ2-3,TGTGCCAGCATGCCCGACAGGATCAGCACAGATACGCAGTATTTT,CASMPDRISTDTQYF